The 18 T cell receptor beta chains given below trace back to one sample, sequenced in a study of blood T cell repertoires in COVID-19. Using immunoSEQ multiplex PCR, the repertoire was profiled, and TCRdb retains in-frame clones only, with some absent. The table lists 200,000 to 250,000 clones, 87% of them singletons. Sequencing was carried out using PBMCs or T cells enriched from blood (not recorded which). Every receptor here comes from a man under 40 in a cohort exposed to, infected with or recovered from COVID-19 (not recorded which).

The gene calls are TRBV7-8 and TRBJ1-3; a possible D gene is TRBD1 (6 bases). Germline CDR1 reads SGHVS; CDR2 reads FQNEAQ. V was clipped by 5 bases and J by 2 bases, with 13 bases between them. The CDR3 is made up of 15 amino acids. The CDR3 spells CASSRAGAAGNTIYF. The CDR3, as DNA: TGTGCCAGCAGCCGGGCAGGGGCTGCTGGAAACACCATATATTTT.

To note about this clone: Other DNA sequences from this sample encode an identical CDR3 as well. The rearrangement links TRBV5-1 to TRBJ2-5; 8 bases agree with TRBD1. Trimming took 7 bases from V and 0 from J; bases not matched to a gene: 5. This CDR3 comprises 14 residues. CDR1 and CDR2 from the germline V gene are SGHRS and YFSETQ. CDR3 amino acids: CASRRQGYQETQYF. CDR3 sequence (DNA): TGCGCCAGCCGAAGACAGGGGTACCAAGAGACCCAGTACTTC.

The chain recombines TRBV28 with TRBJ1-2, with TRBD1 matching over 9 bases. This CDR3 region has 14 residues. V gave up 4 bases and J gave up 6 bases; unmatched junction bases: 6. Germline assignment: CDR1 MDHEN and CDR2 SYDVKM. DNA of the CDR3: TGTGCCAGCAGTTCATACAGGGGGCTGGATGGCTACACCTTC. This translates into CASSSYRGLDGYTF.

This chain connects TRBV5-1 to TRBJ2-3; D ambiguous. V was cut by 1 base and J by 2 bases, with 11 bases left in between. The germline V gene has CDR1 SGHRS and CDR2 YFSETQ. This CDR3 spans 15 amino acids. This chain's CDR3 is CASSLYVGYTDTQYF. The CDR3 DNA sequence: TGCGCCAGCAGCTTGTATGTCGGTTACACAGATACGCAGTATTTT.

This chain connects TRBV29-1 to TRBJ1-1; possible D gene TRBD1, 6 bases. V lost 5 bases and J 1 base, leaving 11 bases between the germline ends. The CDR3 is 13 amino acids. The V gene's germline CDR1 is SQVTM and CDR2 ANQGSEA. In nucleotides, the CDR3 is TGCAGCGTTCCCGGACAGACGAACACTGAAGCTTTCTTT. As protein: CSVPGQTNTEAFF. Supplemented by reference TRBV29-1 and TRBJ1-1, the full variable domain reads SAVISQKPSRDICQRGTSLTIQCQVDSQVTMMFWYRQQPGQSLTLIATANQGSEATYESGFVIDKFPISRPNLTFSTLTVSNMSPEDSSIYLCSVPGQTNTEAFFGQGTRLTVV.

The chain links TRBV3-1 (or the pseudogene TRBV3-2) to TRBJ2-1, with a tentative D call TRBD2 (6 bases). V lost 3 bases and J 9 bases, leaving 9 bases between the germline ends. Per the germline V gene, CDR1 is LGHDT and CDR2 is YNNKEL (reference sequence). The CDR3 extends over 12 amino acids. The CDR3 nucleotides are TGTGCCAGCAGCCACATGACTAGTGAGCAGTTCTTC. Residues: CASSHMTSEQFF.

The chain carries TRBV7-9 and TRBJ1-2; the D is unclear. The CDR3 extends over 12 amino acids. The V end was cut by 4 bases, the J end by 4 bases, with 7 bases between. Per germline, CDR1 SEHNR and CDR2 FQNEAQ (reference sequence). The CDR3, as DNA: TGTGCCAGCAGCTCGAACACCTATGGCTACACCTTC. It is translated as CASSSNTYGYTF.

The chain uses TRBV2 and TRBJ1-2; D perhaps matches TRBD1 (5 bases). Germline V gene lookup returns CDR1 SNHLY and CDR2 FYNNEI. CDR3 size: 12 residues. Trimming took off 8 bases at V and 8 bases at J, with 15 bases between the two ends. The CDR3 sequence: CASARQGDGYTF. CDR3 DNA sequence: TGTGCCAGCGCGCGCCAGGGTGACGGCTACACCTTC.

The chain carries TRBV28 and TRBJ2-1; perhaps TRBD2 as D (6 bases). This CDR3 is built from 14 residues. Germline loops: CDR1 MDHEN, CDR2 SYDVKM. Trimming cost V 6 bases and J 4 bases, with 13 bases left between them. The CDR3 sequence: CASRFGAGYNEQFF. CDR3 bases: TGTGCCAGCAGATTCGGGGCGGGGTACAATGAGCAGTTCTTC.

The chain is built from TRBV7-9 and TRBJ2-1; a possible D gene is TRBD1 (6 bases). Trimming removed 3 bases from V and 8 bases from J, with 20 bases in between. The CDR3 has 16 residues. Germline assignment: CDR1 SEHNR and CDR2 FQNEAQ (reference sequence). This CDR3 reads CASSLVGGENWYEQFF. CDR3 sequence (DNA): TGTGCCAGCAGCTTGGTTGGGGGCGAGAATTGGTATGAGCAGTTCTTC.

V usage is TRBV24-1 and J usage is TRBJ2-7; D is unresolved. V was trimmed by 6 bases and J by 2 bases, leaving 7 bases between them. Looked up from germline, CDR1 is KGHDR and CDR2 is SFDVKD. The CDR3 has 12 amino acids. CDR3 coding DNA: TGTGCCACCAGTAACAGCCCCTACGAGCAGTACTTC. As protein: CATSNSPYEQYF.

The rearrangement joins TRBV19 to TRBJ1-5; tentative D call: TRBD1 (5 bases). This CDR3 has 16 residues. The germline V gene has CDR1 LNHDA and CDR2 SQIVND (reference sequence). The germline V and J ends were trimmed by 3 bases and 0 bases, with 12 bases remaining between them. The CDR3 loop reads CASSMGGGYSNQPQHF. The CDR3, as DNA: TGTGCCAGTAGTATGGGCGGGGGTTATAGCAATCAGCCCCAGCATTTT.

V usage is TRBV9 and J usage is TRBJ2-1, with D tentatively TRBD1 (6 bases). The V end was cut by 0 bases, the J end by 7 bases, with 14 bases between. Germline V lookup: CDR1 SGDLS, CDR2 YYNGEE. This CDR3 is built from 15 residues. The CDR3 DNA is TGTGCCAGCAGCGTAGGGTACAGGGAGAGGAATGAGCAGTTCTTC. Amino acid sequence: CASSVGYRERNEQFF. Based on the CDR3 plus reference TRBV9 and TRBJ2-1, the full variable domain is DSGVTQTPKHLITATGQRVTLRCSPRSGDLSVYWYQQSLDQGLQFLIQYYNGEERAKGNILERFSAQQFPDLHSELNLSSLELGDSALYFCASSVGYRERNEQFFGPGTRLTVL.

The genes are TRBV3-1 (or the pseudogene TRBV3-2) and TRBJ2-5; tentatively, D is TRBD1 (5 bases). Trimming cost V 0 bases and J 4 bases, with 9 bases left between them. Germline assignment: CDR1 LGHDT and CDR2 YNNKEL (reference sequence). The CDR3 totals 14 residues. The CDR3 reads CASSQDGAGETQYF. CDR3 DNA: TGTGCCAGCAGCCAAGATGGGGCAGGAGAGACCCAGTACTTC.

The chain links TRBV6-5 to TRBJ2-4; 9 positions match TRBD1. The CDR3 has 14 amino acids. Germline values: CDR1 MNHEY, CDR2 SVGAGI. V gave up 7 bases and J gave up 7 bases; unmatched junction bases: 8. CDR3 coding DNA: TGTGCCAGCACATCGAGGACAGGGGTGAACATTCAGTACTTC. It codes for CASTSRTGVNIQYF.

This clone was seen only once. CDR3 sequence: CASSLGRRSGQKNTEAFF. The CDR3 DNA is TGTGCCAGCAGCTTAGGTCGCAGGTCGGGACAGAAGAACACTGAAGCTTTCTTT. This chain connects TRBV7-9 to TRBJ1-1, with TRBD1 matching 7 bases. CDR1 is SEHNR and CDR2 is FQNEAQ in the germline V gene (reference sequence). The CDR3 is 18 residues long. The V segment lost 1 base and the J segment 1 base; nucleotides outside the gene matches: 12.

This sequence joins TRBV7-9 and TRBJ2-2; 7 nucleotides line up with TRBD2. Germline V gene sequence: CDR1 SEHNR, CDR2 FQNEAQ (reference sequence). This CDR3 region has 15 residues. The V and J ends lost 1 base and 5 bases, in that order; junction bases with no gene match: 4. The DNA for the CDR3 is TGTGCCAGCAGCTTAGGTCGTAGCGGGACCGGGGAGCTGTTTTTT. It encodes CASSLGRSGTGELFF.

The V and J genes are TRBV4-2 and TRBJ1-2; D remains unclear. Trimming took 1 base from V and 5 from J, leaving 8 bases between them. Germline CDR1 is LGHNA and CDR2 is YNFKEQ. The CDR3 runs to 13 residues. The CDR3 is CASSQVEAYGYTF. The CDR3 bases are TGTGCCAGCAGCCAAGTGGAAGCGTATGGCTACACCTTC.